One and the same sample provided the 5 T cell receptor beta chains below, sequenced in a study of T-cell memory formation after mild COVID-19. Via MiXCR, TCRdb re-called the 5' RACE reads, giving one row per CDR3 protein. Here the sample spans fewer than 700,000 distinct CDR3 sequences, about 20% being singletons. Sequencing used PBMCs or a T cell subset sorted from them (not recorded which). These receptors all stem from an adult woman who had mild COVID-19 (a few samples of this study predate the infection). Cell type and time point are not known.

This clonotype was observed a handful of times. The chain recombines TRBV18 with TRBJ2-1, with D possibly TRBD1 on 5 matching bases. The length of the CDR3 is 13 residues. Germline V gene data show CDR1 as KGHSH and CDR2 as LQKENI. V shed 3 bases and J shed 8 bases, with 11 bases lying between them. This CDR3 reads CASSPFEGDEQFF. The DNA for the CDR3 is TGTGCCAGCTCACCCTTCGAAGGGGATGAGCAGTTCTTC.

The rearrangement joins TRBV10-3 to TRBJ2-7; 7 bases fit TRBD2. The CDR3 totals 16 residues. V gave up 6 bases and J gave up 1 base; unmatched junction bases: 12. Per the germline V gene, CDR1 is ENHRY and CDR2 is SYGVKD. The DNA of the CDR3 is TGTGCCATCAGAGCCGGAGGAGCGGGGCCATCCTACGAGCAGTACTTC. Encoded protein: CAIRAGGAGPSYEQYF.

This clonotype showed up many times. This chain connects TRBV12-3 or TRBV12-4 to TRBJ1-1; D possibly corresponds to TRBD1 (6 bases). CDR3 length equals 14 residues. With 3 bases removed from V and 5 bases from J, the gap between germline ends came to 13 bases. The DNA for the CDR3 is TGTGCCAGCAGTTTGGGGGGCGATGGGACTGAAGCTTTCTTT. Translating gives CASSLGGDGTEAFF.

The chain employs TRBV24-1 and TRBJ2-7, with 9 bases that match TRBD1. Germline trimming cut 3 bases from V and 5 bases from J; bases unmatched to any gene: 10. Germline values: CDR1 KGHDR, CDR2 SFDVKD. CDR3 size: 16 residues. CDR3: CATSDNRDRVIHEQYF. CDR3 DNA: TGTGCCACCAGTGATAACCGGGACAGGGTTATTCACGAGCAGTACTTC.

This clonotype was detected a few times. The chain uses TRBV20-1 and TRBJ2-1, with 7 bases lining up with TRBD2. The CDR3 has 15 amino acids. Looked up from germline, CDR1 is DFQATT and CDR2 is SNEGSKA (reference sequence). J gave up 2 bases and V 5 bases, and 9 bases lay outside the gene matches. CDR3 coding DNA: TGCAGTGCTCCGAAAGGCGGGAGCGCCTACAATGAGCAGTTCTTC. Translated, it gives CSAPKGGSAYNEQFF.